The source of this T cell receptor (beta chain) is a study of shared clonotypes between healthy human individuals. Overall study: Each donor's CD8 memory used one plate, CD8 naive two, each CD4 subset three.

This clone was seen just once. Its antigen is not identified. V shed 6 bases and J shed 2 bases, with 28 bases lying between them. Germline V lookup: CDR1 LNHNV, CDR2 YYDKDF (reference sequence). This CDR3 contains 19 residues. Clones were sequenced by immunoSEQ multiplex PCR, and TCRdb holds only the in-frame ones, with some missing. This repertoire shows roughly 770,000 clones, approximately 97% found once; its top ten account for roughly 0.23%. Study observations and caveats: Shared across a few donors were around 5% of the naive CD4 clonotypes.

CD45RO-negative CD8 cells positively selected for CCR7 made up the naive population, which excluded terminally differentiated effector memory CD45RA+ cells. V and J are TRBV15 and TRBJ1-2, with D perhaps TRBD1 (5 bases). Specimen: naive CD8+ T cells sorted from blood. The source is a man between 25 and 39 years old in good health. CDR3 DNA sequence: TGTGCCACCAGTCGGCACGATAGTTCGGGACTTTGGCTAAACTATGGCTACACCTTC. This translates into CATSRHDSSGLWLNYGYTF. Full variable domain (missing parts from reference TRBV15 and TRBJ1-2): DAMVIQNPRYQVTQFGKPVTLSCSQTLNHNVMYWYQQKSSQAPKLLFHYYDKDFNNEADTPDNFQSRRPNTSFCFLDIRSPGLGDTAMYLCATSRHDSSGLWLNYGYTFGSGTRLTVV.